This is a list of T cell receptor beta chains from one sample in a study of regulatory T cells in long-lasting Graves disease. TCRdb reprocessed the multiplex PCR reads via MiXCR and lists one record per CDR3 protein. The repertoire holds around 500,000 distinct CDR3 sequences, with more than 10% as singletons. The data were also submitted as part of a second study, on T cells in Graves' hyperthyroidism and ophthalmopathy.

The source material was peripheral blood mononuclear cells (PBMCs), sampled at new diagnosis, from a patient treated with antithyroid drugs. Receptors originate from a woman aged 25 to 39 with Graves disease. CDR3s include the opening cysteine and the closing phenylalanine or tryptophan. D genes are given only for firm matches. Rows give clone size only sometimes, using once, few, many, or a class for an expanded clone.

j_gene | d_gene | abundance | v_gene | CDR3nt | CDR3aa
TRBJ2-7 | TRBD2 | - | TRBV5-1 | TGCGCCAGCAGCTTGGCTTACGCGGGGGGTCACGAGCAGTACTTC | CASSLAYAGGHEQYF
TRBJ1-5 | TRBD1 | many | TRBV7-9 | TGTGCCAGCAGCTTAGGAGGGACAGGGGGCATGGTAGATCAGCCCCAGCATTTT | CASSLGGTGGMVDQPQHF
TRBJ2-1 | - | - | TRBV9 | TGTGCCAGCAGCGTCTCGGCCGCGCCAACCTACAATGAGCAGTTCTTC | CASSVSAAPTYNEQFF
TRBJ2-5 | - | many | TRBV7-2 | TGTGCCAGCAGCCCCTACCTTAGGGGGGAGACCCAGTACTTC | CASSPYLRGETQYF
TRBJ1-6 | - | - | TRBV14 | TGTGCCAGCAGACGATGGGTACTTTCACCCCTCCACTTT | CASRRWVLSPLHF
TRBJ1-5 | - | many | TRBV19 | TGTGCCAGTAGCTCGTGGAGCGATCAGCCCCAGCATTTT | CASSSWSDQPQHF
TRBJ2-1 | - | many | TRBV11-2 | TGTGCCAGCAGCCCCAACGGGCAGGGATATGAGCAGTTCTTC | CASSPNGQGYEQFF
TRBJ1-4 | - | - | TRBV20-1 | TGCAGTGCATCAGCTCGTAATGAAAAACTGTTTTTT | CSASARNEKLFF
TRBJ2-5 | - | many | TRBV20-1 | TGCAGTGCTAGAGACGCCCAGGGGCGTTACGAGACCCAGTACTTC | CSARDAQGRYETQYF
TRBJ1-2 | - | many | TRBV10-3 | TGTGCCATCAGCGAACAGGGTTATGGCTACACCTTC | CAISEQGYGYTF
TRBJ2-5 | - | many | TRBV5-1 | TGCGCCAGCAGCTTGGGGGCAGGGCGGGAGACCCAGTACTTC | CASSLGAGRETQYF
TRBJ1-5 | - | many | TRBV10-3 | TGTGCCATCAGTGAGGCCTTCAGGGACCCTAATCAGCCCCAGCATTTT | CAISEAFRDPNQPQHF
TRBJ1-1 | - | few | TRBV20-1 | TGCAGTGCTAGGAAAGTTACAGGGTCTGAAGCTTTCTTT | CSARKVTGSEAFF
TRBJ2-3 | TRBD2 | many | TRBV7-2 | TGTGCCAGCAGCCGGGGACTACGAGGGTATACGCAGTATTTT | CASSRGLRGYTQYF
TRBJ2-1 | - | many | TRBV24-1 | TGTGCCACATCCGTAAGCTCCTACAATGAGCAGTTCTTC | CATSVSSYNEQFF
TRBJ2-5 | TRBD2 | many | TRBV20-1 | TGCAGTGCTTCATCTAGCGGGAGTAAAAGAGAGACCCAGTACTTC | CSASSSGSKRETQYF
TRBJ1-1 | - | many | TRBV6-1 | TGTGCCAGCAGTGGCCGGGGGCCGAACACTGAAGCTTTCTTT | CASSGRGPNTEAFF
TRBJ2-1 | TRBD2 | - | TRBV6-1 | TGTGCCAGCAGACGTAGCGGGGGATACAATGAGCAGTTCTTC | CASRRSGGYNEQFF
TRBJ2-3 | TRBD2 | many | TRBV30 | TGTGCCTGGATGGGCGGGAGGGCCTTGACAGATACGCAGTATTTT | CAWMGGRALTDTQYF
TRBJ1-1 | TRBD1 | many | TRBV7-2 | TGTGCCAGCAGCATATTGACAGGGTTCACTGAAGCTTTCTTT | CASSILTGFTEAFF
TRBJ2-7 | - | many | TRBV28 | TGTGCCAGCCGGGGGGCAGGGTATCTTTTTTCCTACGAGCAGTACTTC | CASRGAGYLFSYEQYF
TRBJ1-5 | TRBD1 | few | TRBV20-1 | TGCAGTGCCTTTGCTGGAGGACAGGGTGGCCAGCCCCAGCATTTT | CSAFAGGQGGQPQHF
TRBJ2-1 | - | few | TRBV6-5 | TGTGCCAGCAGTTACTCGCCAAACAATGAGCAGTTCTTC | CASSYSPNNEQFF
TRBJ1-6 | - | - | TRBV27 | TGTGCCAGCAGGGACTCCTCAGCCTCACCCCTCCACTTT | CASRDSSASPLHF
TRBJ1-6 | - | many | TRBV6-2/TRBV6-3 | TGTGCCAGCAGTGAATGGGGCGATAATTCACCCCTCCACTTT | CASSEWGDNSPLHF
TRBJ2-7 | TRBD1 | many | TRBV2 | TGTGCCAGCAGGGGGGACAGACGCCCCTACGAGCAGTACTTC | CASRGDRRPYEQYF
TRBJ2-7 | TRBD1 | many | TRBV19 | TGTGCCAGTAGCGCCTGGGACAGGGAGGATTATACCTACGAGCAGTACTTC | CASSAWDREDYTYEQYF
TRBJ2-5 | - | many | TRBV5-8 | TGTGCCAGCAGCTTGACAGGGCGGAAGACCCAGTACTTC | CASSLTGRKTQYF
TRBJ2-7 | - | many | TRBV7-2 | TGTGCCAGCAGCCTCACAGCAAACCTCTACGAGCAGTACTTC | CASSLTANLYEQYF
TRBJ2-5 | TRBD2 | many | TRBV6-2/TRBV6-3 | TGTGCCAGCAGCCGGACTAGACAAGAGACCCAGTACTTC | CASSRTRQETQYF
TRBJ2-1 | - | many | TRBV20-1 | TGCAGTGCCCCCGACCAGCGGATTAAAAATGAGCAGTTCTTC | CSAPDQRIKNEQFF
TRBJ1-4 | - | many | TRBV6-1 | TGTGCCAGCAGTGACGGGACCGCTAATGAAAAACTGTTTTTT | CASSDGTANEKLFF
TRBJ2-7 | - | many | TRBV2 | TGTGCCAGCAAAATGGCGGGCAACTCCTACGAGCAGTACTTC | CASKMAGNSYEQYF
TRBJ2-5 | TRBD2 | few | TRBV14 | TGTGCCAGCAGCCAAGTTTTGACTAGCGGTAACCTGGGAGAGACCCAGTACTTC | CASSQVLTSGNLGETQYF
TRBJ1-2 | - | - | TRBV11-2 | TGTGCCTGCATCTTAAAAAGGGAGGGGGTCTATGGCTACACCTTC | CACILKREGVYGYTF
TRBJ2-7 | TRBD1 | many | TRBV29-1 | TGCAGCGTTGAAGAGGAGCAGGGGGAGCGCTACGAGCAGTACTTC | CSVEEEQGERYEQYF
TRBJ2-2 | - | - | TRBV18 | TGTGCCAGCTCACCGAGGGGGGGCACCACCGGGGAGCTGTTTTTT | CASSPRGGTTGELFF
TRBJ2-4 | - | many | TRBV10-1 | TGCGCCAGCAGTGAGTCGGAGGGGGAATTTGCCAAAAACATTCAGTACTTC | CASSESEGEFAKNIQYF
TRBJ2-3 | - | few | TRBV7-3 | TGTGCCAGCAGCTTAATTGGCACAGCCACAGATACGCAGTATTTT | CASSLIGTATDTQYF
TRBJ1-6 | - | many | TRBV3-1 | TGTGCCAGCAGCGCTGACAGCCTGGTCAATTCACCCCTCCACTTT | CASSADSLVNSPLHF
TRBJ1-4 | - | few | TRBV5-1 | TGCGCCAGCAGCTTGGAGAGTAGGGCTGAAAAACTGTTTTTT | CASSLESRAEKLFF
TRBJ2-1 | - | few | TRBV29-1 | TGCAGCGCGAGACTAGGACTCCACGGTGAGCAGTTCTTC | CSARLGLHGEQFF